This T cell receptor beta chain was sequenced in a study of blood T cells in healthy people across ages. A second roughly 6 to 11 cycle PCR used barcoded and J-beta primers. Each TCR beta cDNA got a 12-nucleotide random molecular identifier. TCRdb re-analysed the 5' RACE reads in MiXCR, keeping a single row per CDR3 protein. The table includes fewer than 800,000 distinct CDR3 sequences, more than 20% detected once. Study-level findings and limits: Higher diversity, along with more naive CD4+ cells, distinguished long-lived donors from aged donors.

CDR3 length: 14 residues. In germline, CDR1 is MNHNY, CDR2 SVGAGI (reference sequence). Trimming removed 10 bases from V and 7 bases from J, with 20 bases in between. This clonotype has only a few counts. Antigen specificity is unknown. The sample was also linked to a second study, of T cells of mothers and their children. That report adds: Study donors consisted of a few healthy Caucasian mothers and their six children. Regardless of relatedness, pairs show thymic selection shaping TCR recombination output in a similar manner.

The chain has TRBV6-6 and TRBJ1-5, with D unresolved. This receptor was obtained from a boy between 5 and 17 years old in good health. The sample consisted of blood. The CDR3 loop is CATSYSSLRQPQHF. Written as DNA, the CDR3 is TGTGCCACCTCCTACAGTAGTTTAAGGCAGCCCCAGCATTTT.